Shown below are 12 T cell receptor beta chains from a single sample sequenced in a study of T cells in women clearing cervical HPV infection. Profiled with immunoSEQ multiplex PCR; TCRdb holds only in-frame clones, not every one. The listing records about 39,000 clones. The sequenced sample was blood buffy coat. The receptor set was obtained from a woman aged 18 to 75 with a cervical HPV16 infection that either progressed to CIN3+ or cleared (not recorded which).

As regards this clone: The observed sequence ends 3 residues before the CDR3 terminus, with the missing tail filled in from the germline J gene. The V gene is TRBV2, the J gene TRBJ1-1; 7 positions agree with TRBD1. The CDR3 has 14 residues. V shed 6 bases and J 3 bases; nucleotides not matched to a gene: 7. Looked up from germline, CDR1 is SNHLY and CDR2 is FYNNEI. The CDR3 DNA, read in part, is TGTGCCAGCAGGGGACAGCAGGGGTACACTGAA. Translated: CASRGQQGYTE. The CDR3 in its entirety is CASRGQQGYTEAFF.

Details on this clone: Germline and junction disagree at one end, which may indicate a read error. Read sequence stops 3 residues before the CDR3 end, and the germline J gene provides the missing end. The genes are TRBV13 and TRBJ2-2; weak D call: TRBD1 (6 bases). CDR3 length: 15 amino acids. Looked up from germline, CDR1 is PRHDT and CDR2 is FYEKMQ (reference sequence). The part of the CDR3 DNA that was read is TGTGCCAGCACCTTAGGACAGCGGCTCACCGGGGAG. Translated, it gives CASTLGQRLTGE. The CDR3 in its entirety is CASTLGQRLTGELFF. Variable domain in full (rest from reference TRBV13 and TRBJ2-2): AAGVIQSPRHLIKEKRETATLKCYPIPRHDTVYWYQQGPGQDPQFLISFYEKMQSDKGSIPDRFSAQQFSDYHSELNMSSLELGDSALYFCASTLGQRLTGELFFGEGSRLTVL.

Concerning this clone itself: The CDR3 end is not reached by the read, which stops 3 residues before it; the germline J gene fills it in. The chain employs TRBV6-1 and TRBJ1-2; D ambiguous. The ends were cut back, 2 bases at V and 1 base at J, with 14 bases in the middle. In germline, CDR1 is MNHNS, CDR2 SASEGT. This CDR3 comprises 16 residues. CDR3 sequence: CASSEPARGFNYGYTF. The sequenced CDR3 bases are TGTGCCAGCAGTGAACCTGCGCGGGGTTTTAACTATGGC.

A note on this clone: From the germline J gene comes the end of the CDR3, since the read stops 3 residues before it. The J gene is TRBJ2-1, the V gene TRBV7-3, with D perhaps TRBD2 (6 bases). Germline lookup yields CDR1 SGHTA and CDR2 FQGTGA. The CDR3 is made up of 14 amino acids. Deletions cut 5 bases from V and 9 bases from J, with 17 bases between. This CDR3 is CASSGGTFGGEQFF. The covered CDR3 bases are TGTGCCAGCAGCGGGGGGACCTTTGGGGGTGAG.

About this clone: The read terminates 3 residues ahead of where the CDR3 ends, so the germline J gene completes it. The rearrangement uses TRBV20-1 and TRBJ2-7, with TRBD1 matching over 8 bases. CDR3 length: 15 amino acids. Germline CDR1 and CDR2: DFQATT and SNEGSKA (reference sequence). Losses at the gene ends were 3 bases for V and 6 bases for J; bases not matched to a gene: 13. The CDR3 sequence: CSASPLLDRGREQYF. The CDR3 bases that were read are TGCAGTGCTAGCCCACTACTTGACAGGGGTCGCGAG.

Notes on this clone: The read finishes 3 residues shy of the CDR3 end, and the germline J gene is used to complete it. The chain has TRBV18 and TRBJ2-5; D is possibly TRBD1 (5 bases). CDR1 is KGHSH, CDR2 LQKENI, per germline. Trimming shortened V by 2 bases and J by 5 bases, and 12 bases separated the two germline ends. CDR3 length equals 14 residues. The chain's CDR3 is CASSPSRARETQYF. CDR3 DNA, as far as it was read: TGTGCCAGCTCACCATCCAGGGCCAGGGAGACC.

Comment on this clone: The missing CDR3 end, 3 residues past where the read stops, is filled in from the germline J gene. This chain joins TRBV10-1 and TRBJ2-2; D call uncertain. With 4 bases removed from V and 5 bases from J, the gap between germline ends came to 14 bases. The length of the CDR3 is 15 residues. CDR1 is WNHNN and CDR2 is SYGVQD in the germline V gene (reference sequence). The covered CDR3 bases are TGCGCCAGCAGTGGGAACATAGCAAGGACCGGGGAG. Translated, it gives CASSGNIARTGE. The whole CDR3 protein reads CASSGNIARTGELFF.

About this clone: The read ends 3 residues before the CDR3 terminus; that terminus is restored from the germline J gene. This chain connects TRBV20-1 to TRBJ2-1; 10 bases align to TRBD2. This CDR3 contains 14 residues. Germline assignment: CDR1 DFQATT and CDR2 SNEGSKA (reference sequence). The J segment lost 2 bases and the V segment lost 5 bases, leaving 3 bases of the junction unmatched. The CDR3 bases that were read are TGCAGTGCTTGGACTAGCGGTACCTACAATGAG. Amino acids: CSAWTSGTYNE. The CDR3, in full, reads CSAWTSGTYNEQFF.

For this clone: The read comes to an end 3 residues before the CDR3 does, leaving the germline J gene to fill in the end. The chain uses TRBV28 and TRBJ2-2, with D perhaps matching TRBD1 (6 bases). The germline gives CDR1 MDHEN, CDR2 SYDVKM. V was clipped by 1 base and J by 4 bases, with 7 bases between them. The CDR3 contains 14 residues. CDR3 sequence reads: CASSLSQGTGELFF. CDR3 bases read: TGTGCCAGCAGTTTATCACAGGGCACCGGGGAG.

On this clone itself: The read ends 3 residues before the CDR3 terminus; that terminus is restored from the germline J gene. The chain carries TRBV6-1 and TRBJ1-5; no definite D call. This CDR3 has 17 amino acids. Between the trimmed V and J ends, which lost 0 bases and 2 bases, there was a span of 14 bases. Germline V gene sequence: CDR1 MNHNS, CDR2 SASEGT. The CDR3 DNA, read in part, is TGTGCCAGCAGTGAAGCGTGGCCCCTGAACGGCAATCAGCCC. Translation gives CASSEAWPLNGNQP. The CDR3 as a whole reads CASSEAWPLNGNQPQHF.

Concerning this clone: The CDR3 extends 3 residues past the end of the read, so its final part is completed from the germline J gene. The rearrangement uses TRBV6-2 or TRBV6-3 and TRBJ2-4, with 15 bases identical to TRBD2. This CDR3 spans 17 amino acids. V trimming: 6 bases; J trimming: 6 bases; junction bases outside the gene matches: 9. Germline V gene sequence: CDR1 MNHEY, CDR2 SVGEGT. The part of the CDR3 DNA that was read is TGTGCCAGCAGCCCCGGACTAGCGGGGGGGCCGGGAAACATT. Translation: CASSPGLAGGPGNI. The complete CDR3 protein is CASSPGLAGGPGNIQYF.

A remark on this clone: The read terminates 3 residues before the CDR3 end, so the remaining end is supplied by the germline J gene. The rearrangement uses TRBV20-1 and TRBJ1-4; D uncertain. Germline-derived CDR1 and CDR2 are DFQATT and SNEGSKA (reference sequence). Trimming pared 5 bases from V and 0 bases from J, leaving 7 bases between. There are 13 residues in the CDR3. The CDR3 region is CSAAQTTNEKLFF. The CDR3 DNA, read in part, is TGCAGTGCTGCTCAGACAACTAATGAAAAA.